This TCR beta chain came from a study of cytomegalovirus exposure and HLA in healthy donors. Primers for the PCR totalled 60 Vbeta and 13 Jbeta. Sequencing used immunoSEQ multiplex PCR; TCRdb keeps in-frame clones, though not all of them. The sample holds approximately 210,000 clones; about 90% are singletons and the top ten take 1.3%. V was pared by 5 bases and J by 6 bases, with 12 bases of the junction left unmatched. This CDR3 region has 16 residues. Germline V CDR1 and CDR2: KGHSH, LQKENI. This sequence originates from a man aged 30-40 years in good health and CMV-seronegative. The chain couples TRBV18 to TRBJ2-2; TRBD2 matches 7 bases. What was sequenced was PBMCs. For the CDR3, the DNA is TGTGCCAGCTCATCCGGGACTACGAGCTCGTCCGGGGAGCTGTTTTTT. It is translated as CASSSGTTSSSGELFF.